The sequence of this T cell receptor beta chain was determined in a study of T cell responses to AZD1222 COVID-19 vaccine. Study outcomes and limitations: Increased Spike-specific TCR breadth and depth were observed after two AZD1222 doses. Baseline serostatus was positive in only five to seven AZD1222 recipients. In a largely white British group with more females than males, clonal diversity was possibly underestimated.

TCRdb's table, derived via immunoSEQ multiplex PCR, lists solely in-frame clones and lacks some. The table has 150,000 to 200,000 clones, around 90% seen once; the top ten hold 6.1%. On this clone itself: The antigen remains undetermined.

The trim removed 6 bases at V and 8 bases at J, leaving 12 bases unmatched. The length of the CDR3 is 15 residues. The germline gives CDR1 MNHEY, CDR2 SVGEGT. The chain links TRBV6-2 or TRBV6-3 to TRBJ2-1, with 8 bases identical to TRBD2. The clonotype comes from an adult in good health. This material consisted of peripheral blood, taken on day 0 of AZD1222 vaccination. Here the CDR3 DNA reads TGTGCCAGCAGCCGGGGACTAGTAGCGGTCGATGAGCAGTTCTTC. Translated: CASSRGLVAVDEQFF.